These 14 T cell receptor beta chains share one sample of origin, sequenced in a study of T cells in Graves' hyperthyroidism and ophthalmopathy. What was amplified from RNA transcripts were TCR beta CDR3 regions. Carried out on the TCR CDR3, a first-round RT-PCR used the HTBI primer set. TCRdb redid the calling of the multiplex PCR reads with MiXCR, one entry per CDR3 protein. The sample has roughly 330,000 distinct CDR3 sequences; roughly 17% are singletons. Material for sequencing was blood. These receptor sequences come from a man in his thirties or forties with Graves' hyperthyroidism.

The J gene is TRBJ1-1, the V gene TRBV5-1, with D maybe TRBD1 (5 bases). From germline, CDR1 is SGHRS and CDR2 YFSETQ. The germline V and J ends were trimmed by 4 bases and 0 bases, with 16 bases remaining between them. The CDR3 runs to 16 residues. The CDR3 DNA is TGCGCCAGCAGCCCGGGGACTCCAAGTATGAACACTGAAGCTTTCTTT. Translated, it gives CASSPGTPSMNTEAFF.

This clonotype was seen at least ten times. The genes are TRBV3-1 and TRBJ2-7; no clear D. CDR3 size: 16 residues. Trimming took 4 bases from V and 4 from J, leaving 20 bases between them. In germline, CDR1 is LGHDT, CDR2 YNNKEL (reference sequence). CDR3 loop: CASSPAPVDGSYEQYF. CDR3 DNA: TGTGCCAGCAGCCCTGCCCCGGTTGACGGTTCTTACGAGCAGTACTTC.

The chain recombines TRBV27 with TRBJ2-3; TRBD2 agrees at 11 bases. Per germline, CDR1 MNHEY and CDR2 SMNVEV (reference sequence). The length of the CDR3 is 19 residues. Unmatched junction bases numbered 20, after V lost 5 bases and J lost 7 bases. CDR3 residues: CASSTTKKLSGRASNTQYF. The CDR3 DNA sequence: TGTGCCAGCAGTACGACAAAGAAACTTAGCGGGAGGGCATCCAATACGCAGTATTTT.

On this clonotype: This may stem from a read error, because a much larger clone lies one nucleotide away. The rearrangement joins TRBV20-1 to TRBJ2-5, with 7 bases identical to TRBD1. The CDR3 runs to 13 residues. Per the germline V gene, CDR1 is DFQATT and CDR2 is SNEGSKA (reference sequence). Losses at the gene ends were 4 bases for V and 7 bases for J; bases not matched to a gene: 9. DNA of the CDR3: TGCAGTGCTATTCCAGGGGGTGGAGGGACCCAGTACTTC. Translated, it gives CSAIPGGGGTQYF.

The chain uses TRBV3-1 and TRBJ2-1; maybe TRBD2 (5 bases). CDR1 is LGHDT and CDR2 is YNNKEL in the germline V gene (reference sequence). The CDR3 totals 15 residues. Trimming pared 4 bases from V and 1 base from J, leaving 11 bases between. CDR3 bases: TGTGCCAGCAGCCGAGTGGGAGAGTCCTACAATGAGCAGTTCTTC. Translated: CASSRVGESYNEQFF.

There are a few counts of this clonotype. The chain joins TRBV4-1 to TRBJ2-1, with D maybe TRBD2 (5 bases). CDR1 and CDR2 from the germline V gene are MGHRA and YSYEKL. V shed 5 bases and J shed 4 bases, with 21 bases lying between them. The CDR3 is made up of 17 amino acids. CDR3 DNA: TGCGCCAGCAGCAAATCCCGCGGAGCGGACGGTTACAATGAGCAGTTCTTC. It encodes CASSKSRGADGYNEQFF.

The CDR3 sequence: CASSPTGEGGNTIYF. CDR3 nucleotides: TGTGCCAGCAGCCCGACAGGGGAAGGTGGAAACACCATATATTTT. This sequence joins TRBV7-3 and TRBJ1-3; 8 positions agree with TRBD1. The CDR3 has 15 residues. Per germline, CDR1 SGHTA and CDR2 FQGTGA. V shed 5 bases, J shed 3 bases, and the junction held 6 bases outside the gene matches.

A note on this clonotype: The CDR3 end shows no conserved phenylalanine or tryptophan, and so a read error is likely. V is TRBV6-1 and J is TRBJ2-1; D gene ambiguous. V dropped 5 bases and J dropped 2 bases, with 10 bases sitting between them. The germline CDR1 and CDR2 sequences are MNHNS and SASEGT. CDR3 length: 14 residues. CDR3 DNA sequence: TGTGCCAGCAGTCCCTCCCTCCCCTACAATGAGCAGTTCCTC. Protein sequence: CASSPSLPYNEQFL.

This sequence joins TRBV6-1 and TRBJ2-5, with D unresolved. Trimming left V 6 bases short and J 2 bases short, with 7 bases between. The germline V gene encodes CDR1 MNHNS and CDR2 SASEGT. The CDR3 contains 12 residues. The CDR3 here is CASRNLQETQYF. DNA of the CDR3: TGTGCCAGCAGAAACTTGCAAGAGACCCAGTACTTC.

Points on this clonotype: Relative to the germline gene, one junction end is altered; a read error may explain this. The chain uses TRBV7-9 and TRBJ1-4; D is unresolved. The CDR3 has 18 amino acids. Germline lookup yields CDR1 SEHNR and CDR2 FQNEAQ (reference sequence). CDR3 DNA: TGTGCCAGCAGCCCCTCCGGGCAAGCCGGAATAATGAATGGAAAACTGTTTTTT. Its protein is CASSPSGQAGIMNGKLFF.

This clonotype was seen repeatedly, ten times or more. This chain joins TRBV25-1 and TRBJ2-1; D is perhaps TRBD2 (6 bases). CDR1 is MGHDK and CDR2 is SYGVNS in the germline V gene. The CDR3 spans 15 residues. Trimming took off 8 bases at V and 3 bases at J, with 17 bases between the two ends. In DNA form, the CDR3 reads TGTGCCAGCTTCTGCGGGGCAGCCTACTACAATGAGCAGTTCTTC. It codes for CASFCGAAYYNEQFF.

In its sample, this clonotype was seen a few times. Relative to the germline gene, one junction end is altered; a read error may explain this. The DNA of the CDR3 is TGTGCCAGCAGCCTAGGCGGGGGTACTAGGGACCAACAGAACTTC. It yields the protein CASSLGGGTRDQQNF. This chain joins TRBV5-4 and TRBJ2-5, with 7 nucleotides matching TRBD2. The CDR3 is 15 residues long. CDR1 SGHNT and CDR2 YYREEE come from the germline V gene (reference sequence).

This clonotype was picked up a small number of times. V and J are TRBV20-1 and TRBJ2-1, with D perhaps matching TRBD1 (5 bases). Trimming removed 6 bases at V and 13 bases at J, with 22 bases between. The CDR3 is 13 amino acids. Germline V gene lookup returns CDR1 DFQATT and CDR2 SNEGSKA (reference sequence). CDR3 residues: CSAKKSPRQPQFF. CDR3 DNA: TGCAGTGCCAAAAAAAGCCCGAGACAGCCCCAGTTCTTC.

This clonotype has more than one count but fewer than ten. CDR3 amino acids: CATCESGNSGLSAKNIQYF. The CDR3 bases are TGTGCCACCTGCGAGAGCGGGAACTCAGGGCTTTCGGCCAAAAACATTCAGTACTTC. The chain uses TRBV6-1 and TRBJ2-4, with TRBD2 identical over 7 bases. Trimming removed 10 bases from V and 1 base from J; junction bases left unmatched: 22. The CDR3 has 19 residues. Germline CDR1 MNHNS, CDR2 SASEGT.